Listed below are T cell receptor beta chains from one sample, sequenced in a study of yellow fever vaccine responses in identical twins. Each CDR3 protein is one row after TCRdb ran MiXCR on the RT-PCR reads. The data show roughly 36,000 distinct CDR3 sequences, 50% to 75% seen once. Source: T cells from blood (PBMCs), unsorted or a sorted subset (not recorded which), taken before or after yellow fever vaccination (not recorded which). These receptors all come from a woman between 18 and 29 years old who received the yellow fever vaccine. CDR3s include the opening cysteine and the closing phenylalanine or tryptophan. D genes are given only for firm matches. Not every row has a clone size; where given, it reads once, few, many or a size class.

TRBV5-4	TRBJ2-2	.	TRBD1	CASSLEGQTNTGELFF	TGTGCCAGCAGCTTGGAGGGACAGACGAACACCGGGGAGCTGTTTTTT
TRBV12-3/TRBV12-4	TRBJ2-1	few	TRBD2	CASSLWTSGPDEQFF	TGTGCCAGCAGTTTGTGGACTAGCGGGCCGGATGAGCAGTTCTTC
TRBV18	TRBJ2-3	.	.	CASSQAGFSTDTQYF	TGTGCCAGCTCACAGGCGGGCTTTAGCACAGATACGCAGTATTTT
TRBV6-6	TRBJ1-2	.	.	CASSYSQGDGYTF	TGTGCCAGCAGTTACTCGCAGGGTGATGGCTACACCTTC
TRBV20-1	TRBJ2-1	.	.	CSAKTHPEQFF	TGCAGCGCTAAAACCCATCCGGAGCAGTTCTTC
TRBV7-1	TRBJ2-7	.	.	CASSSGLSTSYF	TGTGCCAGCAGCTCAGGACTGTCGACATCTTACTTC
TRBV28	TRBJ2-7	once	.	CASSLGEQYF	TGTGCCAGCAGTTTGGGGGAGCAGTACTTC
TRBV4-2	TRBJ2-1	few	TRBD2	CASSQTGTSGSDEQFF	TGTGCCAGCAGCCAAACCGGGACTAGCGGGAGTGATGAGCAGTTCTTC
TRBV5-4	TRBJ1-1	.	.	CASSASGTEIEAFF	TGTGCCAGCAGTGCCTCCGGGACCGAGATTGAAGCTTTCTTT
TRBV6-5	TRBJ2-3	few	TRBD2	CASSFSGAVDTQYF	TGTGCCAGCAGTTTCAGCGGGGCGGTAGATACGCAGTATTTT
TRBV2	TRBJ2-7	.	.	CASSEVQSPNEQYF	TGTGCCAGCAGTGAGGTCCAATCCCCCAACGAGCAGTACTTC
TRBV18	TRBJ1-2	.	TRBD1	CASSPDRWIYGYTF	TGTGCCAGCTCACCGGACAGGTGGATCTATGGCTACACCTTC
TRBV4-1	TRBJ1-2	.	.	CASSQVMEAYGYTF	TGCGCCAGCAGCCAAGTAATGGAAGCCTATGGCTACACCTTC
TRBV7-9	TRBJ2-2	few	.	CASSSIGNPNTGELFF	TGTGCCAGCAGCTCGATAGGGAATCCGAACACCGGGGAGCTGTTTTTT
TRBV20-1	TRBJ2-1	.	.	CSARDWREFYNEQFF	TGCAGTGCTAGAGATTGGCGGGAATTCTACAATGAGCAGTTCTTC
TRBV9	TRBJ2-2	.	.	CASSADFNTGELFF	TGTGCCAGCAGCGCGGACTTTAACACCGGGGAGCTGTTTTTT
TRBV5-5	TRBJ2-2	.	.	CASSLGATGELFF	TGTGCCAGCAGCTTGGGGGCCACCGGGGAGCTGTTTTTT
TRBV5-4	TRBJ2-3	.	TRBD2	CASKLAGTDTQYF	TGTGCCAGCAAACTAGCGGGGACAGATACGCAGTATTTT
TRBV12-3/TRBV12-4	TRBJ1-5	.	.	CASSPQELSQPQHF	TGTGCCAGCAGCCCACAGGAGCTAAGTCAGCCCCAGCATTTT
TRBV7-3	TRBJ2-3	few	TRBD2	CASSLRTSGVAADTQYF	TGTGCCAGCAGCTTAAGAACTAGCGGGGTCGCCGCAGATACGCAGTATTTT
TRBV18	TRBJ1-1	.	.	CASSEHSEAFF	TGTGCCAGCTCAGAGCATTCTGAAGCTTTCTTT
TRBV5-1	TRBJ1-6	.	.	CASSDVGGWVDNSPLHF	TGCGCCAGCAGCGATGTCGGGGGCTGGGTGGATAATTCACCCCTCCACTTT
TRBV6-5	TRBJ2-7	.	.	CASSYSIDRTYEQYF	TGTGCCAGCAGTTACTCGATTGACAGAACCTACGAGCAGTACTTC
TRBV4-1	TRBJ1-1	.	.	CASSQGRGEAFF	TGCGCCAGCAGCCAAGGCAGGGGTGAAGCTTTCTTT
TRBV11-2	TRBJ2-3	.	TRBD2	CASSLGLLAGASTDTQYF	TGTGCCAGCAGCTTGGGCCTACTAGCGGGGGCTAGCACAGATACGCAGTATTTT
TRBV29-1	TRBJ2-5	.	TRBD2	CSVESWEGQETQYF	TGCAGCGTTGAATCGTGGGAGGGTCAAGAGACCCAGTACTTC
TRBV29-1	TRBJ2-1	.	TRBD2	CSVEDLAGVEQFF	TGCAGCGTTGAAGATCTAGCGGGAGTGGAGCAGTTCTTC
TRBV18	TRBJ1-4	.	.	CASSPPTDEKLFF	TGTGCCAGCTCACCACCGACTGATGAAAAACTGTTTTTT